Presented here are 26 T cell receptor gamma chains from one specimen sequenced in a study of gamma-delta T cells after stem cell transplantation. TCRdb re-identified clones in the RT-PCR reads via CATT. The sample carries roughly 3,700 gamma-chain clones, approximately 4.9% recorded once. The sample comprised gamma-delta T cells. The receptors were sampled from a human donor. It is not recorded whose cells these are; they may come from a transplant donor.

This clone is large. Other DNA sequences in this specimen translate into the identical CDR3. The chain uses TRGV9 and TRGJP. J lost 7 bases, V lost 3 bases, and 9 bases had no gene match. CDR3 length: 17 amino acids. Per the germline V gene, CDR1 is GITISATS and CDR2 is ISYDGTV (reference sequence). CDR3 sequence reads: CALWETLSELGKKIKVF. CDR3 nucleotide sequence: TGTGCCTTGTGGGAGACCCTCTCCGAGTTGGGCAAAAAAATCAAGGTATTT.

This clone was counted a few times. Compared with germline, one end of the junction differs, possibly owing to a read error. The chain carries TRGV9 and TRGJ1 or TRGJ2. This CDR3 region has 11 residues. Germline CDR1 is GITISATS and CDR2 is ISYDGTV (reference sequence). The CDR3 is CALWEASRKVF. CDR3 nucleotides: TGTGCCTTGTGGGAGGCCTCCCGTAAAGTCTTT.

This clone was counted only a few times. A much larger clone lies a single base off, so this may be a read error. The rearrangement links TRGV9 to TRGJP. The CDR3 covers 17 residues. The germline CDR1 and CDR2 sequences are GITISATS and ISYDGTV (reference sequence). The CDR3 sequence is CTLWEVQGELGKKIKVF. CDR3 bases: TGTACCTTGTGGGAGGTGCAAGGAGAGTTGGGCAAAAAAATCAAGGTATTT.

The J gene is TRGJ1 or TRGJ2, the V gene TRGV9. Germline CDR1 is GITISATS and CDR2 is ISYDGTV (reference sequence). The V gene end was trimmed by 3 bases and the J gene end by 6 bases; junction bases not matched to a gene: 11. This CDR3 is built from 14 residues. CDR3 region: CALWESGRGYKKLF. In DNA, the CDR3 is TGTGCCTTGTGGGAGTCAGGGAGAGGTTATAAGAAACTCTTT.

Details on this clone: A much larger clone differs by one base, so this may be a read error. This same CDR3 is encoded by further DNA sequences in the sample. The gene calls are TRGV9 and TRGJP. Looked up from germline, CDR1 is GITISATS and CDR2 is ISYDGTV (reference sequence). The CDR3 runs to 16 residues. J was trimmed by 7 bases and V by 1 base; bases with no gene match: 4. For the CDR3, the DNA is TGTGCCTTGTGGGAGGTTAGGGAGTTGGGCAAAAAAATCAAGGTATTT. Amino acid sequence: CALWEVRELGKKIKVF.

Concerning this clone: A clone one base away is much larger, so this may be a read error. Other nucleotide sequences from this sample produce the same CDR3. The chain combines TRGV9 with TRGJP. With 2 bases clipped from V and 5 bases from J, the junction kept 3 bases outside the gene matches. This CDR3 is built from 16 residues. Germline lookup yields CDR1 GITISATS and CDR2 ISYDGTV (reference sequence). Here the CDR3 DNA reads TGTGCCTTGTGGGAGGAGGAAGAGTTGGGCAAAAAAATCAAGGTATTT. It is translated as CALWEEEELGKKIKVF.

This clone was observed a handful of times. The V gene is TRGV9, the J gene TRGJP. V lost 10 bases to trimming and J lost 7 bases; unmatched junction nucleotides: 4. Germline assignment: CDR1 GITISATS and CDR2 ISYDGTV (reference sequence). The CDR3 is 13 residues long. Here the CDR3 reads CAFLELGKKIKVF. CDR3 DNA sequence: TGTGCCTTCTTGGAGTTGGGCAAAAAAATCAAGGTATTT.

This clone is medium-sized within its sample. This chain uses TRGV9 with TRGJ1 or TRGJ2. Germline V gene lookup returns CDR1 GITISATS and CDR2 ISYDGTV (reference sequence). The V gene end was trimmed by 1 base and the J gene end by 7 bases; junction bases not matched to a gene: 16. The CDR3 consists of 16 residues. This chain's CDR3 is CALWEVGVRMRYKKLF. CDR3 bases: TGTGCCTTGTGGGAGGTTGGTGTTCGAATGAGGTATAAGAAACTCTTT.

J is TRGJP and V is TRGV9. V shed 5 bases, J shed 5 bases, and the junction held 9 bases outside the gene matches. CDR3 length: 17 residues. Germline V gene data show CDR1 as GITISATS and CDR2 as ISYDGTV (reference sequence). The CDR3 bases are TGTGCCTTGTGGGCCGAAAAGGAAGAGTTGGGCAAAAAAATCAAGGTATTT. The encoded protein is CALWAEKEELGKKIKVF.

Sample share makes this clone medium-sized. Distinct nucleotide sequences in the sample also encode this CDR3. This sequence joins TRGV9 and TRGJP. Germline loops: CDR1 GITISATS, CDR2 ISYDGTV (reference sequence). The CDR3 runs 15 residues. V shed 0 bases and J 11 bases; nucleotides not matched to a gene: 4. The CDR3: CALWEVLLGKKIKVF. CDR3 coding DNA: TGTGCCTTGTGGGAGGTGCTGCTGGGCAAAAAAATCAAGGTATTT.

Regarding this clone: A much bigger clone sits one base away, suggesting this may be a read error. The chain is built from TRGV9 and TRGJP. The CDR3 totals 16 residues. Trimming removed 0 bases from V and 8 bases from J; junction bases left unmatched: 4. In germline, CDR1 is GITISATS, CDR2 ISYDGTV (reference sequence). CDR3 sequence reads: CALWEVQQLGKKIKVF. The CDR3 region has the DNA TGTGCCTTGTGGGAGGTGCAGCAGTTGGGCAAAAAAATCAAGGTATTT.

In its sample, this clone ranks as medium-sized. The V call is TRGV3, the J call TRGJ1 or TRGJ2. Germline CDR1 VTNTFY, CDR2 YDVSTARD (reference sequence). Trimming took 3 bases from V and 7 from J; bases not matched to a gene: 6. The CDR3 extends over 12 amino acids. The CDR3 sequence is CATWDLGYKKLF. The DNA for the CDR3 is TGTGCCACCTGGGACCTCGGCTATAAGAAACTCTTT.

Regarding this clone: A much larger clone sits a single nucleotide away, making a read error possible. The genes are TRGV3 and TRGJ1 or TRGJ2. CDR1 and CDR2 from the germline V gene are VTNTFY and YDVSTARD (reference sequence). This CDR3 is built from 13 residues. As DNA, the CDR3 is TGCGCCACCTGGGACAGGCCGGAGTATAAGAAACTCTTT. Translation: CATWDRPEYKKLF.

This clone rates as medium-sized. The chain employs TRGV9 and TRGJ1 or TRGJ2. CDR1 GITISATS and CDR2 ISYDGTV come from the germline V gene (reference sequence). V shed 0 bases, J shed 4 bases, and the junction held 6 bases outside the gene matches. The CDR3 loop spans 14 amino acids. The CDR3 DNA reads TGTGCCTTGTGGGAGGTGCTGGGGTATTATAAGAAACTCTTT. Translating gives CALWEVLGYYKKLF.

This clone is medium-sized by share. The chain uses TRGV9 and TRGJ1 or TRGJ2. CDR3 size: 12 residues. Germline lookup yields CDR1 GITISATS and CDR2 ISYDGTV (reference sequence). Losses at the gene ends were 0 bases for V and 8 bases for J; bases not matched to a gene: 4. The CDR3 protein is CALWEVRHKKLF. CDR3 DNA: TGTGCCTTGTGGGAGGTGCGCCATAAGAAACTCTTT.

By share, this clone ranks as medium-sized. The sample has other DNA sequences that encode this CDR3 too. This chain joins TRGV9 and TRGJ1 or TRGJ2. J gave up 10 bases and V 2 bases, and 5 bases lay outside the gene matches. CDR1 and CDR2 from the germline V gene are GITISATS and ISYDGTV (reference sequence). The CDR3 has 11 amino acids. The CDR3 bases are TGTGCCTTGTGGGAGGGAAAAAAGAAACTCTTT. It specifies CALWEGKKKLF.

This clone is medium-sized (0.01 to 0.1%). The chain links TRGV8 to TRGJ1 or TRGJ2. The CDR3 is made up of 13 amino acids. V lost 5 bases, J lost 0 bases, and 4 bases stayed unmatched. Germline V gene sequence: CDR1 VENAVY, CDR2 YDSYNSRV. The CDR3 DNA is TGTGCCACCTGGGTCCCGAATTATTATAAGAAACTCTTT. As protein: CATWVPNYYKKLF.

By its share, this clone is medium-sized. Other DNA sequences in the sample encode the same CDR3. The chain uses TRGV9 and TRGJP. The J segment lost 3 bases and the V segment lost 0 bases, leaving 2 bases of the junction unmatched. This CDR3 spans 17 amino acids. From germline, CDR1 is GITISATS and CDR2 ISYDGTV (reference sequence). The DNA for the CDR3 is TGTGCCTTGTGGGAGGTGAAGCAAGAGTTGGGCAAAAAAATCAAGGTATTT. Protein: CALWEVKQELGKKIKVF.

A word on this clone: A far larger clone is one base from this, pointing to a likely read error. The V and J genes are TRGV2 and TRGJ1 or TRGJ2. The CDR3 sequence is 14 residues long. Germline V CDR1 and CDR2: EGSNGY, YDSYNSKV. Unmatched junction bases numbered 15, after V lost 5 bases and J lost 8 bases. Here the CDR3 reads CATWGGLEDNKKLF. The CDR3 DNA reads as TGTGCCACCTGGGGCGGACTTGAAGATAATAAGAAACTCTTT.

Only a few counts were recorded for this clone. This chain links TRGV9 with TRGJ1 or TRGJ2. Germline CDR1 reads GITISATS; CDR2 reads ISYDGTV (reference sequence). The CDR3 is 14 amino acids. Trimming cost V 4 bases and J 7 bases; bases outside gene matches: 13. Written as DNA, the CDR3 is TGTGCCTTGTGGGAAGGCCAGGGGGGGTATAAGAAACTCTTT. It yields the protein CALWEGQGGYKKLF.

Comment on this clone: The protein in TCRdb stems from a much larger clone and differs at residue 13 from this DNA's translation, likely a read error; here the protein is translated from the DNA. The V gene is TRGV9, the J gene TRGJP. Germline V gives CDR1 GITISATS, CDR2 ISYDGTV (reference sequence). The CDR3 is made up of 16 amino acids. This CDR3 reads CALWENQELGKKTKVF. The CDR3 DNA is TGTGCCTTGTGGGAGAATCAAGAGTTGGGCAAAAAAACCAAGGTATTT.

This clone was detected only a few times. The V and J genes are TRGV4 and TRGJ1 or TRGJ2. Germline-derived CDR1 and CDR2 are EGSTGY and YDSYTSSV. V was clipped by 0 bases and J by 4 bases; unmatched bases: 6. This CDR3 has 14 residues. This CDR3 reads CATWDGGDYYKKLF. As DNA, the CDR3 is TGTGCCACCTGGGATGGGGGGGACTATTATAAGAAACTCTTT.

V gene TRGV5 combines with J gene TRGJP1. The CDR3 covers 16 residues. Germline V gene sequence: CDR1 VINAFY, CDR2 YDVSNSKD. The V segment lost 1 base and the J segment 0 bases; nucleotides outside the gene matches: 5. CDR3 coding DNA: TGTGCCACCTGGGACAGTCCCGATACCACTGGTTGGTTCAAGATATTT. This gives the protein CATWDSPDTTGWFKIF.

Comments on this clone: This clone may be a read error of a much larger clone one base away. This rearrangement joins TRGV3 to TRGJ1 or TRGJ2. CDR1 and CDR2 from the germline V gene are VTNTFY and YDVSTARD (reference sequence). The CDR3 contains 12 residues. The CDR3 nucleotides are TGTGCCACCTGGGGCAGGCCGGAGTGGTCTCTCTTT. Protein: CATWGRPEWSLF.

By share, this clone ranks as medium-sized (0.01 to 0.1%). The chain combines TRGV2 with TRGJ1 or TRGJ2. From germline, CDR1 is EGSNGY and CDR2 YDSYNSKV. V shed 0 bases and J 3 bases; nucleotides not matched to a gene: 5. The CDR3 sequence is 14 residues long. The CDR3 here is CATWDGESYYKKLF. The DNA of the CDR3 is TGTGCCACCTGGGACGGGGAAAGTTATTATAAGAAACTCTTT.

In this sample, this clone turned up a few times. The chain uses TRGV2 and TRGJ1 or TRGJ2. V lost 3 bases to trimming and J lost 6 bases; unmatched junction nucleotides: 2. This CDR3 has 11 amino acids. Per the germline V gene, CDR1 is EGSNGY and CDR2 is YDSYNSKV. The CDR3 region is CATWDSYKKLF. The CDR3 nucleotides are TGTGCCACCTGGGACAGTTATAAGAAACTCTTT.